Following are 16 T cell receptor beta chains from one sample sequenced in a study of blood T cell repertoires in COVID-19. TCRdb keeps only in-frame clones here, not all; method: immunoSEQ multiplex PCR. The sample holds roughly 320,000 clones, 90% to 95% seen once. Sequenced sample: PBMCs or T cells enriched from blood (not recorded which). The receptors were gathered from a woman in her 30s who had been exposed to COVID-19.

V is TRBV2 and J is TRBJ2-1, with a possible D match to TRBD1 (6 bases). Looked up from germline, CDR1 is SNHLY and CDR2 is FYNNEI. The CDR3 has 15 residues. V lost 7 bases, J lost 5 bases, and 18 bases lay in between. The CDR3 loop is CASIKPGGLDNEQFF. As DNA, the CDR3 is TGTGCCAGCATTAAACCTGGGGGCCTAGACAATGAGCAGTTCTTC. Drawing the rest from reference TRBV2 and TRBJ2-1, the complete variable domain is EPEVTQTPSHQVTQMGQEVILRCVPISNHLYFYWYRQILGQKVEFLVSFYNNEISEKSEIFDDQFSVERPDGSNFTLKIRSTKLEDSAMYFCASIKPGGLDNEQFFGPGTRLTVL.

J is TRBJ2-3 and V is TRBV5-1; D remains ambiguous. Germline V gene lookup returns CDR1 SGHRS and CDR2 YFSETQ. The V end was cut by 5 bases, the J end by 2 bases, with 15 bases between. The CDR3 runs 15 residues. Here the CDR3 reads CASRNLSLLTDTQYF. The CDR3 bases are TGCGCCAGCAGGAATCTGTCACTCCTCACAGATACGCAGTATTTT.

This chain links TRBV10-3 with TRBJ1-2; D is unclear. V was pared by 0 bases and J by 8 bases, with 16 bases between. CDR3 length: 15 amino acids. CDR1 and CDR2 (germline): ENHRY, SYGVKD. CDR3 bases: TGTGCCATCAGTGAGTCGGGCCCCGGGATGGGGGGCTACACCTTC. Amino acids: CAISESGPGMGGYTF.

The chain joins TRBV4-3 to TRBJ2-7; 7 bases fit TRBD2. CDR3 length equals 15 residues. Germline V CDR1 and CDR2: LGHNA, YSLEER. With V trimmed by 1 base and J by 3 bases, 6 bases remained unmatched. The DNA for the CDR3 is TGCGCCAGCAGCCAAGGAAGCGGGGAAGGCTACGAGCAGTACTTC. Amino acids: CASSQGSGEGYEQYF.

The chain combines TRBV4-1 with TRBJ1-4; no clear D gene. CDR1 is MGHRA and CDR2 is YSYEKL in the germline V gene. The V gene lost 1 base and the J gene lost 3 bases, with 9 bases spanning the gap. CDR3 length: 15 amino acids. The CDR3 coding sequence is TGCGCCAGCAGCCAAGGCACAGTTGCTAATGAAAAACTGTTTTTT. This codes for CASSQGTVANEKLFF.

The V call is TRBV5-1, the J call TRBJ2-7; the D gene is possibly TRBD1 (5 bases). The CDR3 sequence is 13 residues long. V was shortened by 2 bases and J by 9 bases, with 15 bases between the two germline ends. Germline lookup yields CDR1 SGHRS and CDR2 YFSETQ. The DNA for the CDR3 is TGCGCCAGCAGCTTTGAAGGGTCCCAGGGGCAGTACTTC. Amino acid sequence: CASSFEGSQGQYF.

The rearrangement uses TRBV5-5 and TRBJ1-5; the match to TRBD1 covers 7 bases. This CDR3 has 14 residues. CDR1 and CDR2 from the germline V gene are SGHKS and YYEKEE (reference sequence). V shed 4 bases and J 9 bases; nucleotides not matched to a gene: 10. The CDR3 loop is CASSPSQGFRPQHF. The CDR3 nucleotides read TGTGCCAGCAGCCCATCACAGGGGTTCCGGCCCCAGCATTTT. Combining the CDR3 with reference TRBV5-5 and TRBJ1-5 gives the whole variable domain DAGVTQSPTHLIKTRGQQVTLRCSPISGHKSVSWYQQVLGQGPQFIFQYYEKEERGRGNFPDRFSARQFPNYSSELNVNALLLGDSALYLCASSPSQGFRPQHFGDGTRLSIL.

The chain joins TRBV29-1 to TRBJ2-3; D call uncertain. The CDR3 contains 14 residues. Germline V gene sequence: CDR1 SQVTM, CDR2 ANQGSEA. V lost 7 bases and J lost 2, with 16 bases in between. CDR3 loop: CSGVSPPHTDTQYF. The CDR3 bases are TGCAGCGGAGTTTCCCCACCCCACACAGATACGCAGTATTTT.

The V and J genes are TRBV30 and TRBJ1-3; possible D gene TRBD1, 6 bases. V lost 2 bases and J 4 bases, leaving 12 bases between the germline ends. CDR1 and CDR2 from the germline V gene are GTSNPN and SVGIG (reference sequence). The CDR3 is made up of 14 amino acids. DNA of the CDR3: TGTGCCTGGAGTATCCTCACAGGGGGAAACACCATATATTTT. Its translation is CAWSILTGGNTIYF.

The V call is TRBV27, the J call TRBJ1-1; TRBD1 might be the D (5 bases). The germline V and J ends were trimmed by 5 bases and 4 bases, with 14 bases remaining between them. In germline, CDR1 is MNHEY, CDR2 SMNVEV (reference sequence). The CDR3 length is 14 residues. The CDR3 is CASSGGGRVTEAFF. CDR3 nucleotide sequence: TGTGCCAGCAGTGGGGGGGGACGGGTCACTGAAGCTTTCTTT.

The chain employs TRBV5-1 and TRBJ1-4; no definite D call. The CDR3 runs 14 residues. Per germline, CDR1 SGHRS and CDR2 YFSETQ. With 0 bases removed from V and 8 bases from J, the gap between germline ends came to 11 bases. CDR3 amino acids: CASSLGGPYEKLFF. As DNA, the CDR3 is TGCGCCAGCAGCTTGGGAGGCCCATACGAAAAACTGTTTTTT. Full variable domain (missing parts from reference TRBV5-1 and TRBJ1-4): KAGVTQTPRYLIKTRGQQVTLSCSPISGHRSVSWYQQTPGQGLQFLFEYFSETQRNKGNFPGRFSGRQFSNSRSEMNVSTLELGDSALYLCASSLGGPYEKLFFGSGTQLSVL.

This clone was seen a single time. The rearrangement links TRBV5-1 to TRBJ1-2, with TRBD1 identical over 7 bases. In germline, CDR1 is SGHRS, CDR2 YFSETQ. Unmatched junction bases numbered 8, after V lost 2 bases and J lost 4 bases. This CDR3 region has 15 residues. CDR3 nucleotide sequence: TGCGCCAGCAGCTTTAGGGGGCGCCTTTTCTATGGCTACACCTTC. This sequence encodes CASSFRGRLFYGYTF.

This rearrangement joins TRBV5-1 to TRBJ1-1; D not resolved. V lost 2 bases to trimming and J lost 3 bases, with 14 bases between them. Per the germline V gene, CDR1 is SGHRS and CDR2 is YFSETQ. CDR3 length: 15 amino acids. The DNA of the CDR3 is TGCGCCAGCAGCTTAGGGTTAGGGAGGGACACTGAAGCTTTCTTT. This codes for CASSLGLGRDTEAFF.

This sequence joins TRBV24-1 and TRBJ1-3; possibly TRBD1 for D (5 bases). V dropped 2 bases and J dropped 1 base, with 8 bases sitting between them. Looked up from germline, CDR1 is KGHDR and CDR2 is SFDVKD. The CDR3 is 15 residues long. The CDR3 here is CATSDSGTSGNTIYF. CDR3 coding DNA: TGTGCCACCAGTGATTCCGGGACTTCTGGAAACACCATATATTTT.

The rearrangement joins TRBV5-1 to TRBJ2-7; D is undetermined. Per the germline V gene, CDR1 is SGHRS and CDR2 is YFSETQ. The V end lost 6 bases, the J end lost 4 bases, and 8 bases lay between the germline ends. This CDR3 is 11 amino acids long. The CDR3: CASKQEYEQYF. As DNA, the CDR3 is TGCGCCAGCAAGCAAGAATACGAGCAGTACTTC.

The genes are TRBV5-1 and TRBJ1-3; D is perhaps TRBD1 (5 bases). The CDR3 length is 14 residues. V lost 4 bases, J lost 4 bases, and 12 bases lay in between. Germline V gene lookup returns CDR1 SGHRS and CDR2 YFSETQ. Written as DNA, the CDR3 is TGCGCCAGCAGCCGCGGGACGGGAGGAAACACCATATATTTT. Its protein product is CASSRGTGGNTIYF.